This is a list of T cell receptor beta chains from one sample in a study of T-cell reconstitution after alpha-beta-depleted transplantation in children. TCRdb re-analysed the PCR reads in MiXCR, keeping a single row per CDR3 protein. There are 230,000 or so distinct CDR3 sequences in the sample; about 11% occur only once, and about 2.6% lies in the top ten. Sequencing used PBMCs from the stem cell graft donor, obtained from the stem cell graft. These receptors originate from a human donor who donated a stem cell graft to a child with acute lymphoblastic leukemia. Each CDR3 is given with its conserved first and last residue. The order of the fields is CDR3 protein, CDR3 DNA, D gene, J gene, clone size, V gene. A D gene is named only where the DNA matches it firmly. Some rows have no size entry. The others give once, few or many, or a class for an expanded clone.

CDR3: CASSSSGRIREKLFF
DNA: TGTGCCAGCAGCTCCAGCGGGAGAATCCGAGAAAAACTGTTTTTT
D: .
J: TRBJ1-4
size: many
V: TRBV7-9

CDR3: CASSLMAGAYNEQFF
DNA: TGTGCCAGCAGTTTAATGGCAGGGGCCTACAATGAGCAGTTCTTC
D: .
J: TRBJ2-1
size: many
V: TRBV27

CDR3: CASSYSGRGTSEQYF
DNA: TGTGCCAGCAGTTACTCAGGCAGGGGAACATCCGAGCAGTACTTC
D: .
J: TRBJ2-7
size: few
V: TRBV6-2/TRBV6-3

CDR3: CASSQGRGGNTEAFF
DNA: TGTGCCAGCAGCCAAGGAAGGGGGGGGAACACTGAAGCTTTCTTT
D: .
J: TRBJ1-1
size: .
V: TRBV4-2

CDR3: CAISESVRDINTEAFF
DNA: TGTGCCATCAGTGAGTCGGTCCGGGACATCAACACTGAAGCTTTCTTT
D: .
J: TRBJ1-1
size: many
V: TRBV10-3

CDR3: CSAPVGPGSKNIQYF
DNA: TGCAGTGCCCCTGTCGGCCCTGGATCCAAAAACATTCAGTACTTC
D: .
J: TRBJ2-4
size: many
V: TRBV20-1

CDR3: CASSPGGTGNNEQFF
DNA: TGTGCCAGCAGCCCGGGGGGGACAGGGAACAATGAGCAGTTCTTC
D: .
J: TRBJ2-1
size: many
V: TRBV7-2

CDR3: CASSYHSRPWATATIGELFF
DNA: TGTGCCAGCAGTTACCACTCGCGGCCATGGGCGACAGCCACTATAGGGGAGCTGTTTTTT
D: .
J: TRBJ2-2
size: many
V: TRBV6-5

CDR3: CASKGFEGQPQHF
DNA: TGTGCCAGCAAAGGGTTCGAAGGGCAGCCCCAGCATTTT
D: .
J: TRBJ1-5
size: many
V: TRBV2

CDR3: CASSHSKKATQYF
DNA: TGTGCCAGCAGTCATTCAAAGAAAGCGACCCAGTACTTC
D: .
J: TRBJ2-5
size: many
V: TRBV12-3/TRBV12-4

CDR3: CASSPDENQPQHF
DNA: TGCGCCAGCAGCCCGGACGAGAATCAGCCCCAGCATTTT
D: .
J: TRBJ1-5
size: many
V: TRBV5-1

CDR3: CASSPLAGVEQYF
DNA: TGTGCCAGCTCACCACTAGCGGGGGTTGAGCAGTACTTC
D: TRBD2
J: TRBJ2-7
size: many
V: TRBV18

CDR3: CATRNSDRGADTQYF
DNA: TGCGCCACTCGGAATTCGGACAGGGGCGCAGATACGCAGTATTTT
D: TRBD1
J: TRBJ2-3
size: many
V: TRBV5-1

CDR3: CASSLGGLAEQFF
DNA: TGTGCCAGCAGCCTTGGCGGCCTAGCCGAGCAGTTCTTC
D: .
J: TRBJ2-1
size: .
V: TRBV5-4

CDR3: CASSIQATLFNEQFF
DNA: TGTGCCAGCAGTATACAGGCCACCCTCTTCAATGAGCAGTTCTTC
D: .
J: TRBJ2-1
size: many
V: TRBV12-3/TRBV12-4

CDR3: CASSFALVQGGLEQYF
DNA: TGTGCCAGCAGCTTTGCCTTGGTCCAGGGCGGTCTGGAGCAGTACTTC
D: .
J: TRBJ2-7
size: many
V: TRBV7-2

CDR3: CAISESATISYEQYF
DNA: TGTGCCATCAGTGAGAGTGCGACTATCTCCTACGAGCAGTACTTC
D: .
J: TRBJ2-7
size: many
V: TRBV10-3

CDR3: CASSQSDISQETQYF
DNA: TGCGCCAGCAGCCAATCGGACATTTCCCAAGAGACCCAGTACTTC
D: .
J: TRBJ2-5
size: .
V: TRBV4-1

CDR3: CASSLGPGQGFQPQHF
DNA: TGTGCCAGCAGTTTAGGGCCGGGACAGGGGTTTCAGCCCCAGCATTTT
D: TRBD1
J: TRBJ1-5
size: few
V: TRBV28

CDR3: CASSLTQGQNTEAFF
DNA: TGTGCCAGCAGCTTGACCCAGGGACAGAACACTGAAGCTTTCTTT
D: .
J: TRBJ1-1
size: many
V: TRBV7-9

CDR3: CASSRNHEQFF
DNA: TGTGCCAGCAGCCGAAACCATGAGCAGTTCTTC
D: .
J: TRBJ2-1
size: many
V: TRBV7-9

CDR3: CASSAGVGTEAFF
DNA: TGTGCCAGCAGCGCAGGGGTGGGGACTGAAGCTTTCTTT
D: .
J: TRBJ1-1
size: many
V: TRBV7-2

CDR3: CASRFRTEAFF
DNA: TGTGCCTCTCGATTTAGGACTGAAGCTTTCTTT
D: .
J: TRBJ1-1
size: .
V: TRBV6-5

CDR3: CAISFNAGTGNNQPQHF
DNA: TGTGCCATCAGCTTCAATGCCGGGACAGGGAACAATCAGCCCCAGCATTTT
D: TRBD1
J: TRBJ1-5
size: once
V: TRBV7-2

CDR3: CASSQESVEAGDEQYF
DNA: TGCGCCAGCAGCCAAGAATCGGTTGAGGCGGGGGACGAGCAGTACTTC
D: TRBD2
J: TRBJ2-7
size: many
V: TRBV4-1

CDR3: CASSHSQGYEQYF
DNA: TGTGCCAGCTCCCACAGCCAGGGGTACGAGCAGTACTTC
D: .
J: TRBJ2-7
size: many
V: TRBV18